The rows below give T cell receptor beta chains drawn from one sample of a study of cytomegalovirus exposure and HLA in healthy donors. The method was immunoSEQ multiplex PCR; TCRdb's version includes in-frame clones alone and lacks a portion of them. This table holds 100,000 to 150,000 clones, approximately 87% found once. The sample was PBMCs. The receptors were gathered from a man aged 18 to 29 in good health and CMV-seropositive. Each CDR3 is given with its conserved first and last residue. D genes are given only for firm matches.

j_call,v_call,d_call,cdr3_aa
TRBJ1-3,TRBV2,TRBD1,CASRGGQGSGNTIYF
TRBJ2-5,TRBV11-2,NA,CASSPTLGSQETQYF
TRBJ1-5,TRBV19,NA,CASSRGDQPQHF
TRBJ2-5,TRBV6-5,TRBD2,CASSYSSEGGETQYF
TRBJ1-2,TRBV27,TRBD1,CASSLSPQGGGYTF
TRBJ1-2,TRBV29-1,NA,CSVEADYGYTF
TRBJ2-7,TRBV30,NA,CAWSVRGSEQYF
TRBJ1-1,TRBV7-3,NA,CASRDGGVGTEAFF
TRBJ2-7,TRBV28,TRBD2,CASSWTSGVPYEQYF
TRBJ1-1,TRBV7-9,NA,CASRQEGGGGTEAFF
TRBJ1-2,TRBV7-9,NA,CASSPQMYGYTF
TRBJ1-1,TRBV7-8,NA,CASSLAPVNTEAFF
TRBJ2-5,TRBV18,NA,CASSPAPGSETQYF
TRBJ2-7,TRBV6-5,TRBD1,CASGPGQGYEQYF
TRBJ1-1,TRBV28,NA,CASSPHGLAGEAFF
TRBJ1-1,TRBV28,NA,CASGPYRSTEAFF
TRBJ2-7,TRBV13,TRBD2,CASSLGPSGAYEQYF
TRBJ2-7,TRBV29-1,TRBD1,CSVVRQGALAGEQYF
TRBJ2-1,TRBV27,TRBD1,CASSSISLEGASYNEQFF
NA,TRBV9,NA,CASSSGQSYEQYF
TRBJ2-1,TRBV30,TRBD2,CAWSTQTAGLAEFF
TRBJ2-7,TRBV4-2,TRBD1,CASSHPGTDITYEQYF
TRBJ2-7,TRBV4-2,TRBD2,CASSQDVAGGILEQYF
TRBJ1-2,TRBV7-6,NA,CASSPDSSYGYTF
TRBJ1-1,TRBV7-9,NA,CASSSTPEGTEAFF
TRBJ2-7,TRBV28,NA,CASRSGLSQQYF
TRBJ2-7,TRBV7-6,TRBD1,CASSVRELGTGGDEQYF
TRBJ1-2,TRBV7-6,NA,CASSLGGAGGYTF
TRBJ2-7,TRBV7-9,NA,CASSLQQNPYEQYF
TRBJ1-5,TRBV7-8,NA,CASSGGGYSNQPQHF
TRBJ1-5,TRBV7-2,TRBD1,CASRNSGQVQHF
TRBJ1-1,TRBV9,TRBD1,CASSDRTGMMNTEAFF
TRBJ2-5,TRBV30,NA,CAWSRPGDGETQYF
TRBJ1-2,TRBV5-8,TRBD1,CASSLRTQGAYGYTF
TRBJ2-1,TRBV4-1,TRBD2,CASSPGTGLASWEQFF
TRBJ1-5,TRBV30,NA,CAWSRGAGSNQPQHF
TRBJ1-6,TRBV6-5,TRBD1,CASSPDRGSSPLHF
TRBJ1-2,TRBV6-1,NA,CASSEDRTGYGYTF
TRBJ1-5,TRBV6-1,NA,CASSEGVSGLDQPQHF